This T cell receptor beta chain was retrieved from a study of T cell responses to AZD1222 COVID-19 vaccine. The CDR3 contains 16 residues. CDR1 is MNHEY and CDR2 is SMNVEV in the germline V gene (reference sequence). With 6 bases removed from V and 3 bases from J, the gap between germline ends came to 18 bases. In regard to this clone: The antigen remains unidentified.

Measured with immunoSEQ multiplex PCR; TCRdb has only the in-frame clones, and not every one. The data hold roughly 100,000 clones, with around nine tenths observed a single time. Study outcomes and limitations: Close to half of spike-specific TCRs reportedly recognize unmutated variant regions. Seropositive status at baseline applied to only a handful of AZD1222 recipients. None of the repertoires were sampled until the peak T cell response had passed. The study found vaccine-associated CD4 TCRs spanning spike, dominant at 160-218 and 743-854.

This chain uses TRBV27 with TRBJ2-1; D uncertain. The material was peripheral blood, obtained on day 0 of AZD1222 vaccination. The source is an adult in good health. The CDR3 bases are TGTGCCAGCAGGCGAACCTACCCGGGCATCTACAATGAGCAGTTCTTC. Translated: CASRRTYPGIYNEQFF.